This T cell receptor (beta chain) was recorded in a study of blood T cell repertoires in COVID-19. The wider study: Both acute and convalescent COVID-19 samples were obtained from the United States, Italy and Spain. The analysed material was cDNA or gDNA that came from T cells, B-cell-depleted T cells, or PBMCs.

As processed by the authors: For nucleated cells, counts were estimated from reference gene primer amplification. TCRdb keeps only in-frame clones here, not all; method: immunoSEQ multiplex PCR. D and trimming come from the DNA, and the V and J calls and clone size come from that table. Here the sample spans about 170,000 clones, about 80% being singletons. The V gene lost 1 base and the J gene lost 5 bases, with 9 bases spanning the gap. CDR3 size: 13 residues. The germline CDR1 and CDR2 sequences are SGHRS and YFSETQ. The V gene is TRBV5-1, the J gene TRBJ2-5; a weak D match, TRBD2 (5 bases). Sequenced sample: peripheral blood. This receptor was taken from an elderly woman with acute or convalescent COVID-19. Written as DNA, the CDR3 is TGCGCCAGCAGCTTGTCGGGATCGGAGACCCAGTACTTC. Translating it yields CASSLSGSETQYF.